This T cell receptor beta chain was identified during a study of blood T cell repertoires in COVID-19. For the study at large: There were acute and convalescent COVID-19 samples, and they came from the United States, Italy and Spain. PBMCs, B-cell-depleted T cells, or T cells provided the cDNA or gDNA that made up the material.

Cohorts were based on clinical histories the participants reported. The CDR3 consists of 15 residues. J was trimmed by 7 bases and V by 6 bases; bases with no gene match: 12. Per germline, CDR1 LNHNV and CDR2 YYDKDF (reference sequence). Per the original data handling: Amplification with reference gene primers provided the estimates of nucleated cell counts. Profiled with immunoSEQ multiplex PCR; TCRdb holds only in-frame clones, not every one. V, J and clone size were drawn from that table, and D and trimming were deduced from the DNA. The data contain under 500,000 clones, 70% to 90% of them singletons.

This TCR was recovered from a woman between 18 and 30 years old with acute COVID-19. The chain has TRBV15 and TRBJ2-1, with 7 bases lining up with TRBD1. The material sequenced was PBMCs or T cells enriched from blood (not recorded which). The CDR3 nucleotides read TGTGCCACCAGGAGCGACAGGGTGAATTTGAATGAGCAGTTCTTC. It yields the protein CATRSDRVNLNEQFF.